Shown below are 25 T cell receptor beta chains from a single sample sequenced in a study of CD8 T cells in ankylosing spondylitis. In TCRdb, the 5' RACE reads were re-called with MiXCR into one record per CDR3 protein. The sample includes around 100,000 distinct CDR3 sequences, about 25% of them seen just once. The sequenced sample consisted of synovial fluid, either unsorted or a sorted T cell fraction (not recorded which). These receptors were taken from a male donor with ankylosing spondylitis.

This clonotype was seen a few times. The CDR3: CASSQGSMGSPNSPLHF. The CDR3 nucleotides are TGTGCCAGCAGCCAGGGCTCGATGGGCAGCCCAAATTCACCCCTCCACTTT. The J gene is TRBJ1-6, the V gene TRBV11-3; D is possibly TRBD1 (5 bases). CDR3 length: 17 amino acids. V was shortened by 5 bases and J by 7 bases, with 21 bases between the two germline ends. Germline CDR1 reads SGHNT; CDR2 reads YENEEA.

The CDR3 nucleotides read TGTGCCAGCAGTGGGGGGACCCCCGAAGCTTTCTTT. Translating it yields CASSGGTPEAFF. This chain joins TRBV2 and TRBJ1-1; D might be TRBD1 (5 bases). CDR1 and CDR2 (germline): SNHLY, FYNNEI. V was pared by 4 bases and J by 8 bases, with 11 bases between. CDR3 size: 12 residues.

The chain recombines TRBV10-3 with TRBJ2-1, with 8 bases identical to TRBD2. J lost 8 bases, V lost 0 bases, and 6 bases had no gene match. This CDR3 has 15 residues. Germline V CDR1 and CDR2: ENHRY, SYGVKD. The CDR3 region is CAISESGTRGDEQFF. CDR3 in DNA: TGTGCCATCAGTGAGTCCGGGACTAGAGGGGATGAGCAGTTCTTC.

This clonotype was observed a few times. The V gene is TRBV3-1, the J gene TRBJ2-3, with TRBD2 matching 11 bases. The J segment lost 5 bases and the V segment lost 0 bases, leaving 7 bases of the junction unmatched. CDR1 and CDR2 (germline): LGHDT, YNNKEL (reference sequence). CDR3 size: 17 residues. For the CDR3, the DNA is TGTGCCAGCAGCCAAGATTTCACTAGCGGGAGACTAGATACGCAGTATTTT. Translating it yields CASSQDFTSGRLDTQYF.

The sample holds a few counts of this clonotype. The rearrangement links TRBV29-1 to TRBJ1-2, with D tentatively TRBD1 (5 bases). V lost 1 base to trimming and J lost 4 bases, with 13 bases between them. CDR1 and CDR2 (germline): SQVTM, ANQGSEA. The CDR3 runs 14 residues. The CDR3 region has the DNA TGCAGCGTTGAAGTAGGGCAGGGCGGCTATGGCTACACCTTC. Protein sequence: CSVEVGQGGYGYTF.

This clonotype was seen only a few times. The genes are TRBV6-6 and TRBJ1-2, with TRBD1 matching over 11 bases. Germline V gene lookup returns CDR1 MNHNY and CDR2 SVGAGI (reference sequence). After removal of 2 bases from V and 8 bases from J, the junction contained 1 base not matched to a gene. The CDR3 loop spans 13 amino acids. As DNA, the CDR3 is TGTGCCAGCAGTTACGGGACAGGGGGGGGCTACACCTTC. Translating it yields CASSYGTGGGYTF.

This clonotype was seen repeatedly, ten times or more. CDR3 amino acids: CASSVGRQGEQYF. The CDR3 DNA reads TGCGCCAGCAGTGTGGGGAGACAAGGGGAGCAGTACTTC. The genes are TRBV10-1 and TRBJ2-7; D may be TRBD2 (5 bases). Trimming removed 4 bases from V and 7 bases from J, with 14 bases in between. CDR3 length: 13 residues. Looked up from germline, CDR1 is WNHNN and CDR2 is SYGVQD (reference sequence).

This clonotype showed up just a few times. The chain has TRBV12-3 or TRBV12-4 and TRBJ2-7; 11 positions match TRBD2. The CDR3 length is 16 residues. J was trimmed by 0 bases and V by 5 bases; bases with no gene match: 6. The CDR3, as DNA: TGTGCCAGCAGTCTGGGACTAGCGGTGAACTCCTACGAGCAGTACGTC. Translating it yields CASSLGLAVNSYEQYV.

The V and J genes are TRBV10-3 and TRBJ2-3, with a possible D match to TRBD2 (6 bases). The CDR3 is made up of 11 amino acids. Germline CDR1 reads ENHRY; CDR2 reads SYGVKD. The V gene lost 6 bases and the J gene lost 7 bases, with 8 bases spanning the gap. CDR3 sequence: CAIRGLNTQYF. CDR3 nucleotides: TGTGCCATCAGGGGACTGAATACGCAGTATTTT.

This chain connects TRBV4-1 to TRBJ1-2; 7 positions agree with TRBD1. Trimming took 0 bases from V and 7 from J; bases not matched to a gene: 11. Germline CDR1 is MGHRA and CDR2 is YSYEKL. The CDR3 totals 16 residues. CDR3 nucleotide sequence: TGCGCCAGCAGCCAAGATTTGGAAAGGGGGCGGGCTGGCTACACCTTC. It is translated as CASSQDLERGRAGYTF.

The chain uses TRBV28 and TRBJ2-7; D possibly corresponds to TRBD1 (5 bases). V was cut by 6 bases and J by 3 bases, with 9 bases left in between. The CDR3 totals 12 residues. The germline V gene has CDR1 MDHEN and CDR2 SYDVKM. The DNA of the CDR3 is TGTGCCAGCAGCCTAGGACACTACGAGCAGTACTTC. Translating it yields CASSLGHYEQYF.

The CDR3 region has the DNA TGTGCCAGCAGCTTAGACCACTCAGCCAATGAGCAGTTCTTC. This encodes CASSLDHSANEQFF. The chain couples TRBV7-2 to TRBJ2-1; D is ambiguous. The CDR3 has 14 residues. Between the trimmed V and J ends, which lost 1 base and 6 bases, there was a span of 10 bases. From germline, CDR1 is SGHTA and CDR2 FQGNSA. The whole variable domain, remainder taken from reference TRBV7-2 and TRBJ2-1, is GAGVSQSPSNKVTEKGKDVELRCDPISGHTALYWYRQSLGQGLEFLIYFQGNSAPDKSGLPSDRFSAERTGGSVSTLTIQRTQQEDSAVYLCASSLDHSANEQFFGPGTRLTVL.

This clonotype was seen ten or more times. This chain links TRBV20-1 with TRBJ2-1, with a tentative D call TRBD2 (6 bases). Trimming left V 4 bases short and J 0 bases short, with 13 bases between. CDR3 size: 15 residues. Germline V lookup: CDR1 DFQATT, CDR2 SNEGSKA (reference sequence). The CDR3, as DNA: TGCAGTGCTAAAGCGGGTCAAAGCTCCTACAATGAGCAGTTCTTC. Its translation is CSAKAGQSSYNEQFF.

This clonotype was seen only a few times. J is TRBJ2-7 and V is TRBV11-2, with TRBD2 matching over 8 bases. This CDR3 region has 14 residues. Germline V gene sequence: CDR1 SGHAT, CDR2 FQNNGV. With V trimmed by 1 base and J by 5 bases, 4 bases remained unmatched. DNA for the CDR3: TGTGCCAGCAGCTTAGGACTAGCGAGGAACGAGCAGTACTTC. It is translated as CASSLGLARNEQYF.

The rearrangement links TRBV20-1 to TRBJ2-3; D remains ambiguous. CDR3 length equals 11 residues. V was clipped by 1 base and J by 5 bases, with 4 bases between them. Germline CDR1 and CDR2: DFQATT and SNEGSKA (reference sequence). CDR3 DNA: TGCAGTGCTAGAGTAGGAGATACGCAGTATTTT. It codes for CSARVGDTQYF.

A note on this clonotype: Mismatch with germline at one junction end may stem from a read error. The gene calls are TRBV5-5 and TRBJ2-2; TRBD1 or TRBD2 may be the D gene (5 bases each). The CDR3 extends over 14 amino acids. The germline V gene encodes CDR1 SGHKS and CDR2 YYEKEE (reference sequence). This chain's CDR3 is CASSSGLATWELFF. The CDR3 DNA reads TGTGCCAGCAGCTCGGGGCTCGCCACCTGGGAGCTGTTTTTT.

The chain combines TRBV12-3 or TRBV12-4 with TRBJ2-5, with 8 positions matching TRBD2. The CDR3 consists of 15 residues. The J segment lost 7 bases and the V segment lost 3 bases, leaving 10 bases of the junction unmatched. DNA for the CDR3: TGTGCCAGCAGTTTCTGGCGGGGGGCTCAATTGACCCAGTACTTC. Translated, it gives CASSFWRGAQLTQYF.

The genes are TRBV20-1 and TRBJ1-6, with D unresolved. This CDR3 comprises 11 residues. CDR1 is DFQATT and CDR2 is SNEGSKA in the germline V gene (reference sequence). The V and J ends lost 6 bases and 6 bases respectively, with 6 bases between them. In nucleotides, the CDR3 is TGCAGTGCCGGCCTTAATTCACCCCTCCACTTT. Residues: CSAGLNSPLHF.

This clonotype was seen repeatedly, ten times or more. V usage is TRBV3-1 and J usage is TRBJ1-2; D is unclear. The CDR3 consists of 12 residues. Germline V CDR1 and CDR2: LGHDT, YNNKEL (reference sequence). Trimming removed 4 bases from V and 3 bases from J, with 6 bases in between. CDR3 bases: TGTGCCAGCAGCCGCGGGGACTATGGCTACACCTTC. This encodes CASSRGDYGYTF.

The rearrangement links TRBV5-1 to TRBJ2-3; D possibly matches TRBD1 or TRBD2 (6 bases each). The CDR3 sequence is 15 residues long. Germline V gene lookup returns CDR1 SGHRS and CDR2 YFSETQ. Between the trimmed V and J ends, which lost 6 bases and 1 base, there was a span of 15 bases. The CDR3: CASTQSGARTDTQYF. Written as DNA, the CDR3 is TGCGCCAGCACACAGTCGGGGGCGCGCACAGATACGCAGTATTTT.

This clonotype was seen a few times. The V call is TRBV25-1, the J call TRBJ2-5; D is ambiguous. The CDR3 extends over 14 amino acids. CDR1 and CDR2 from the germline V gene are MGHDK and SYGVNS. The V end lost 4 bases, the J end lost 5 bases, and 14 bases lay between the germline ends. The CDR3 here is CASSANGPWETQYF. CDR3 coding DNA: TGTGCCAGCAGTGCCAACGGGCCCTGGGAGACCCAGTACTTC. Supplemented by reference TRBV25-1 and TRBJ2-5, the full variable domain reads EADIYQTPRYLVIGTGKKITLECSQTMGHDKMYWYQQDPGMELHLIHYSYGVNSTEKGDLSSESTVSRIRTEHFPLTLESARPSHTSQYLCASSANGPWETQYFGPGTRLLVL.

The chain uses TRBV2 and TRBJ2-7; D remains ambiguous. Germline values: CDR1 SNHLY, CDR2 FYNNEI. Trimming shortened V by 6 bases and J by 6 bases, and 9 bases separated the two germline ends. The CDR3 covers 11 residues. The CDR3 DNA reads TGTGCCAGCAGGGGAAGGGCCGAGCAGTACTTC. Residues: CASRGRAEQYF.

This clonotype was seen many times. The V gene is TRBV5-1, the J gene TRBJ2-2; perhaps D is TRBD1 or TRBD2 (5 bases each). Trimming stripped 0 bases from V and 7 bases from J, with 28 bases between. Per the germline V gene, CDR1 is SGHRS and CDR2 is YFSETQ. The CDR3 loop spans 20 amino acids. CDR3 sequence: CASSLARQTRAERGGGELFF. As DNA, the CDR3 is TGCGCCAGCAGCTTGGCCCGACAAACCAGGGCCGAAAGAGGAGGCGGGGAGCTGTTTTTT.

The rearrangement links TRBV2 to TRBJ2-7, with D unresolved. Germline CDR1 SNHLY, CDR2 FYNNEI. The CDR3 is 12 residues long. V shed 4 bases and J shed 6 bases, with 10 bases lying between them. CDR3 coding DNA: TGTGCCAGCAGTGTAGTCTCTGGCGAGCAGTACGTC. This encodes CASSVVSGEQYV.

This clonotype was found a few times. The gene calls are TRBV20-1 and TRBJ2-3; D may correspond to TRBD1 or TRBD2 (5 bases each). The V end was cut by 1 base, the J end by 4 bases, with 15 bases between. This CDR3 comprises 15 residues. Germline CDR1 is DFQATT and CDR2 is SNEGSKA (reference sequence). The CDR3 protein is CSARVVRGLADTQYF. DNA for the CDR3: TGCAGTGCTAGAGTTGTGAGGGGTTTGGCAGATACGCAGTATTTT.